These 20 T cell receptor beta chains came from one sample sequenced in a study of T cell clones after liver transplantation (dated by TCRdb to between 2018 and 2021). The library was prepared using the immunoSEQ multiplex PCR assay. TCRdb holds this immuneACCESS table with in-frame rearrangements only. Some clones are missing; in checked studies, unresolved V genes explain under half, and the rest has no known cause. Within this sample are 50,000 to 55,000 clones, with 70% to 75% of them counted one time only. The ten largest clones represent about 10% of the sample. Sequenced here: CD4+ T cells from blood, sampled around 4.5 years after liver transplant. These receptors all come from a human patient who received a liver transplant. Following a transplant, some T cells may be graft donor cells, not patient cells.

This clone came up a few times. The rearrangement joins TRBV2 to TRBJ1-2; D perhaps matches TRBD1 (5 bases). This CDR3 is built from 14 residues. V lost 7 bases to trimming and J lost 6 bases, with 18 bases between them. Germline-derived CDR1 and CDR2 are SNHLY and FYNNEI. The chain's CDR3 is CASTRDPILDGYTF. CDR3 in DNA: TGTGCCAGCACCCGGGACCCCATTCTCGATGGCTACACCTTC. The full variable domain, its missing parts supplied by reference TRBV2 and TRBJ1-2, is EPEVTQTPSHQVTQMGQEVILRCVPISNHLYFYWYRQILGQKVEFLVSFYNNEISEKSEIFDDQFSVERPDGSNFTLKIRSTKLEDSAMYFCASTRDPILDGYTFGSGTRLTVV.

The chain combines TRBV11-2 with TRBJ1-1; D is perhaps TRBD1 (5 bases). Trimming shortened V by 5 bases and J by 1 base, and 11 bases separated the two germline ends. The germline gives CDR1 SGHAT, CDR2 FQNNGV. CDR3 length equals 14 residues. CDR3 loop: CASSRVGGNTEAFF. The CDR3 DNA is TGTGCCAGCAGCCGGGTGGGGGGGAACACTGAAGCTTTCTTT.

This clone was detected ten times or more. The chain combines TRBV15 with TRBJ2-5, with 7 bases aligning to TRBD1. This CDR3 is 16 amino acids long. Germline V lookup: CDR1 LNHNV, CDR2 YYDKDF (reference sequence). Trimming cost V 0 bases and J 5 bases; bases outside gene matches: 9. The CDR3 DNA is TGTGCCACCAGCAGAGATAACTCAAGGGGGCGGGAGACCCAGTACTTC. It specifies CATSRDNSRGRETQYF.

CDR3 residues: CASSVGTPYEQYF. The DNA of the CDR3 is TGTGCCAGCAGTGTAGGGACACCCTACGAGCAGTACTTC. The rearrangement links TRBV6-1 to TRBJ2-7, with D maybe TRBD1 (6 bases). V lost 4 bases and J 2 bases, leaving 9 bases between the germline ends. CDR3 length: 13 residues. Looked up from germline, CDR1 is MNHNS and CDR2 is SASEGT.

This clone was observed once. CDR3 loop: CASSYSGTGGSYEQYF. The DNA for the CDR3 is TGTGCCAGCAGTTATTCCGGGACAGGGGGCTCCTACGAGCAGTACTTC. This chain connects TRBV6-5 to TRBJ2-7; 11 nucleotides match TRBD1. This CDR3 has 16 residues. Germline CDR1 reads MNHEY; CDR2 reads SVGAGI. After removal of 3 bases from V and 0 bases from J, the junction contained 4 bases not matched to a gene.

In this sample, this clone turned up a few times. This chain uses TRBV2 with TRBJ1-1, with 7 bases that match TRBD1. J lost 10 bases, V lost 6 bases, and 11 bases had no gene match. This CDR3 has 13 amino acids. Germline V gene lookup returns CDR1 SNHLY and CDR2 FYNNEI. The CDR3 region is CASRPGTAGRAFF. In DNA, the CDR3 is TGTGCCAGCAGGCCCGGGACAGCCGGAAGAGCTTTCTTT.

The chain links TRBV25-1 to TRBJ2-7, with 8 bases lining up with TRBD2. This CDR3 is built from 15 residues. Germline V gene sequence: CDR1 MGHDK, CDR2 SYGVNS. The junction had 12 bases not matched to a gene; V was cut back by 5 bases and J by 6 bases. CDR3 loop: CASSSPGLGSAEQYF. Here the CDR3 DNA reads TGTGCCAGCAGTTCCCCGGGACTAGGGTCGGCCGAGCAGTACTTC.

The V gene is TRBV6-1, the J gene TRBJ2-5, with 7 bases fitting TRBD2. Germline CDR1 MNHNS, CDR2 SASEGT. The CDR3 is 18 amino acids. Trimming took 2 bases from V and 4 from J; bases not matched to a gene: 16. The CDR3 region is CASSERWGLTTRRETQYF. The CDR3 region has the DNA TGTGCCAGCAGTGAAAGGTGGGGACTAACGACGAGAAGAGAGACCCAGTACTTC.

The chain couples TRBV28 to TRBJ1-2; D is unclear. The CDR3 is 12 amino acids. Germline V lookup: CDR1 MDHEN, CDR2 SYDVKM. Trimming left V 5 bases short and J 3 bases short, with 7 bases between. The CDR3 here is CASSPFYYGYTF. The CDR3 DNA reads as TGTGCCAGCAGTCCCTTCTACTATGGCTACACCTTC.

This clone was recorded only once. The chain recombines TRBV6-5 with TRBJ2-1, with D perhaps matching TRBD2 (5 bases). The CDR3 runs 12 residues. Germline values: CDR1 MNHEY, CDR2 SVGAGI. Trimming shortened V by 1 base and J by 9 bases, and 7 bases separated the two germline ends. The DNA for the CDR3 is TGTGCCAGCAGTTACTACAGCGGTGAGCAGTTCTTC. It codes for CASSYYSGEQFF.

The V and J genes are TRBV2 and TRBJ1-2; D unclear. The CDR3 has 11 residues. Between the trimmed V and J ends, which lost 2 bases and 8 bases, there was a span of 6 bases. Per the germline V gene, CDR1 is SNHLY and CDR2 is FYNNEI. The CDR3 sequence: CASSENSGYTF. In DNA, the CDR3 is TGTGCCAGCAGTGAAAACAGCGGCTACACCTTC.

V usage is TRBV30 and J usage is TRBJ1-4; D is undetermined. The CDR3 is 13 amino acids. Germline CDR1 and CDR2: GTSNPN and SVGIG (reference sequence). Trimming took 4 bases from V and 6 from J, leaving 12 bases between them. The CDR3 DNA is TGTGCCTGGACCCCTGGGCAGCATGAAAAACTGTTTTTT. This codes for CAWTPGQHEKLFF. The full variable domain, rest sourced from reference TRBV30 and TRBJ1-4, is SQTIHQWPATLVQPVGSPLSLECTVEGTSNPNLYWYRQAAGRGLQLLFYSVGIGQISSEVPQNLSASRPQDRQFILSSKKLLLSDSGFYLCAWTPGQHEKLFFGSGTQLSVL.

This sequence joins TRBV28 and TRBJ2-1, with TRBD2 identical over 8 bases. This CDR3 spans 15 amino acids. Germline trimming cut 1 base from V and 6 bases from J; bases unmatched to any gene: 5. Germline V gives CDR1 MDHEN, CDR2 SYDVKM. Here the CDR3 DNA reads TGTGCCAGCAGTTTATTTAGCGGGGAAGTCAATGAGCAGTTCTTC. It translates to CASSLFSGEVNEQFF. The whole variable domain, filled in from reference TRBV28 and TRBJ2-1, reads DVKVTQSSRYLVKRTGEKVFLECVQDMDHENMFWYRQDPGLGLRLIYFSYDVKMKEKGDIPEGYSVSREKKERFSLILESASTNQTSMYLCASSLFSGEVNEQFFGPGTRLTVL.

The CDR3: CAARAPDYGYTF. DNA of the CDR3: TGTGCCGCTAGAGCACCGGACTATGGCTACACCTTC. V gene TRBV6-6 combines with J gene TRBJ1-2; D call uncertain. Germline V gene lookup returns CDR1 MNHNY and CDR2 SVGAGI (reference sequence). Trimming stripped 11 bases from V and 3 bases from J, with 13 bases between. The CDR3 covers 12 residues.

DNA for the CDR3: TGTGCCAGCAGTTACGATACAGGCCCCTACGAGCAGTACTTC. As protein: CASSYDTGPYEQYF. This chain joins TRBV6-5 and TRBJ2-7; D might be TRBD1 (5 bases). V was clipped by 2 bases and J by 2 bases, with 10 bases between them. The CDR3 runs to 14 residues. Germline loops: CDR1 MNHEY, CDR2 SVGAGI.

The chain has TRBV13 and TRBJ2-1; TRBD2 matches 10 bases. The germline CDR1 and CDR2 sequences are PRHDT and FYEKMQ (reference sequence). The V and J ends lost 5 bases and 4 bases, in that order; junction bases with no gene match: 8. This CDR3 has 16 amino acids. The CDR3 DNA sequence: TGTGCCAGCAGCGAAAGAGCGGGGGGGCCATACAATGAGCAGTTCTTC. It is translated as CASSERAGGPYNEQFF.

V is TRBV7-9 and J is TRBJ1-6, with TRBD1 as a possible D gene (5 bases). This CDR3 comprises 14 residues. Germline loops: CDR1 SEHNR, CDR2 FQNEAQ (reference sequence). The V end lost 5 bases, the J end lost 6 bases, and 11 bases lay between the germline ends. CDR3 sequence: CASSRGPFNSPLHF. DNA for the CDR3: TGTGCCAGCAGCCGGGGACCATTTAATTCACCCCTCCACTTT.

This clone was picked up a small number of times. This chain joins TRBV5-1 and TRBJ2-1; D is perhaps TRBD2 (7 bases). The CDR3 consists of 15 residues. Between the trimmed V and J ends, which lost 2 bases and 5 bases, there was a span of 14 bases. The germline V gene has CDR1 SGHRS and CDR2 YFSETQ. CDR3: CASSLGGGTHNEQFF. CDR3 in DNA: TGCGCCAGCAGCTTAGGGGGGGGCACCCACAATGAGCAGTTCTTC.

This clone was observed once. The chain links TRBV10-1 to TRBJ1-5; D gene uncertain. Trimming removed 9 bases from V and 0 bases from J, with 27 bases in between. Germline lookup yields CDR1 WNHNN and CDR2 SYGVQD (reference sequence). The CDR3 loop spans 19 amino acids. The CDR3 bases are TGCGCCAGGAAAAGACGGTGGGGTTGGGCATTTCATAGCAATCAGCCCCAGCATTTT. Its protein product is CARKRRWGWAFHSNQPQHF.

This rearrangement joins TRBV2 to TRBJ2-3; TRBD1 might be the D (5 bases). V was trimmed by 0 bases and J by 1 base, leaving 14 bases between them. Germline-derived CDR1 and CDR2 are SNHLY and FYNNEI. The CDR3 length is 17 residues. CDR3 sequence: CASSEAPVVGGTDTQYF. The CDR3 nucleotides read TGTGCCAGCAGTGAAGCACCTGTTGTAGGGGGCACAGATACGCAGTATTTT.